The clone carrying this T cell receptor beta chain was counted ten times or more. Amplification of TCR beta CDR3 regions was performed using RNA transcripts as template. First-round RT-PCR with HTBI primers amplified the TCR CDR3 region. TCRdb redid the calling of the multiplex PCR reads with MiXCR, one entry per CDR3 protein. The table lists more than 500,000 distinct CDR3 sequences, about 45% of them singletons. The data originate from a study of T cells in Graves' hyperthyroidism and ophthalmopathy. Germline CDR1 and CDR2: SGDLS and YYNGEE. This CDR3 region has 14 residues. V lost 6 bases and J lost 3; bases outside the gene matches: 6.

The chain combines TRBV9 with TRBJ2-7; TRBD2 aligns across 10 bases. The sequenced material came from peripheral blood or thyroid tissue (not recorded which). The clonotype was recovered from an adult woman with Graves' disease, either hyperthyroidism or ophthalmopathy (not recorded which). The CDR3 protein is CASNPSGGRYEQYF. In DNA form, the CDR3 reads TGTGCCAGCAACCCTAGCGGGGGCCGCTACGAGCAGTACTTC.